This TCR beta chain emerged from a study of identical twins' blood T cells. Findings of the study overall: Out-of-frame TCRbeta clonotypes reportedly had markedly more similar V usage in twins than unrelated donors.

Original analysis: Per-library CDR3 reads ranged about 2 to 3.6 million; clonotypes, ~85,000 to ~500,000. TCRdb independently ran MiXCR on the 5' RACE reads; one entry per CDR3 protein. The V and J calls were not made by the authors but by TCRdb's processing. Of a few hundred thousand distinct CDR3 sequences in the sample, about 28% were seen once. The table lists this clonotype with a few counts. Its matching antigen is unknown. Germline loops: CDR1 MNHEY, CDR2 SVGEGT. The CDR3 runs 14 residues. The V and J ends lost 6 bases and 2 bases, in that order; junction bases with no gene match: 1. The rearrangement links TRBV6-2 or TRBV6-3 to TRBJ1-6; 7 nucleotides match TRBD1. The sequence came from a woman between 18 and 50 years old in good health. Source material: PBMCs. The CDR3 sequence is CASSQGAYNSPLHF. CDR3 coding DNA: TGTGCCAGCAGCCAGGGGGCCTATAATTCACCCCTCCACTTT.